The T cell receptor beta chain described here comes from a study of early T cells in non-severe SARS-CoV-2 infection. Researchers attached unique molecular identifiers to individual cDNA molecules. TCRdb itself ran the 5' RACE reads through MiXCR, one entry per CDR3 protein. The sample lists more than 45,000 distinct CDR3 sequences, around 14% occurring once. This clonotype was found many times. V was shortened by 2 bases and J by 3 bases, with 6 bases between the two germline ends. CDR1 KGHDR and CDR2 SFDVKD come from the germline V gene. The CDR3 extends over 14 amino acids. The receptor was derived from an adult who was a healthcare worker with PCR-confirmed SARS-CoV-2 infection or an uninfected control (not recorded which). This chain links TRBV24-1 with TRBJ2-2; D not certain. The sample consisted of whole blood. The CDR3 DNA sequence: TGTGCCACCAGTGATTCCTGGGACACCGGGGAGCTGTTTTTT. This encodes CATSDSWDTGELFF.